A selection of T cell receptor beta chains follows, all from one sample in a study of T cell responses to AZD1222 COVID-19 vaccine. Some clones are missing from TCRdb's copy, which holds only in-frame ones; the method was immunoSEQ multiplex PCR. The sample records 120,000 or so clones, roughly nine tenths being singletons. This specimen consisted of peripheral blood, obtained on day 0 of AZD1222 vaccination. The receptors come from an adult in good health. Each CDR3 is given with its conserved first and last residue. The D gene is left open where the match is weak. Clone sizes are given selectively: once, few, many, or a class where the clone is expanded.

v_gene: TRBV7-2; j_gene: TRBJ1-3; abundance: -; d_gene: -; CDR3nt: TGTGCCAGCAGCTTAGCAGGGTTTAGAAACACCATATATTTT; CDR3aa: CASSLAGFRNTIYF
v_gene: TRBV10-2; j_gene: TRBJ2-1; abundance: -; d_gene: TRBD2; CDR3nt: TGCGCCAGCAGGAGCCGTAGCGGGAGAGTAAATGAGCAGTTCTTC; CDR3aa: CASRSRSGRVNEQFF
v_gene: TRBV6-5; j_gene: TRBJ2-7; abundance: -; d_gene: TRBD2; CDR3nt: TGTGCCAGCAGTTCTCCGGGACTAGCCTACGAGCAGTACTTC; CDR3aa: CASSSPGLAYEQYF
v_gene: TRBV4-3; j_gene: TRBJ2-7; abundance: -; d_gene: -; CDR3nt: TGCGCCAGCAGCCAAACGCAGGGGCCCTACGAGCAGTACTTC; CDR3aa: CASSQTQGPYEQYF
v_gene: TRBV4-3; j_gene: TRBJ2-7; abundance: -; d_gene: -; CDR3nt: TGCGCCAGCAGCCTAAGGGAAGGTGTCCCCGCCTACGAGCAGTACTTC; CDR3aa: CASSLREGVPAYEQYF
v_gene: TRBV12-5; j_gene: TRBJ2-2; abundance: -; d_gene: -; CDR3nt: TGTGCTAGTGGTTTGGTACTGGGGCGCCGAACCGGGGAGCTGTTTTTT; CDR3aa: CASGLVLGRRTGELFF
v_gene: TRBV5-1; j_gene: TRBJ2-1; abundance: -; d_gene: TRBD2; CDR3nt: TGCGCCAGCAGCTTGACTAGCGGGGTATCCTACAATGAGCAGTTCTTC; CDR3aa: CASSLTSGVSYNEQFF
v_gene: TRBV7-2; j_gene: TRBJ2-1; abundance: -; d_gene: -; CDR3nt: TGTGCCAGCAGCTTAGAGTCGGTGAAAGGGTTCTTC; CDR3aa: CASSLESVKGFF
v_gene: TRBV24-1; j_gene: TRBJ2-3; abundance: -; d_gene: TRBD2; CDR3nt: TGTGCCACCAGTGATTTGAGGGGACTAGCGGCGCAGTATTTT; CDR3aa: CATSDLRGLAAQYF
v_gene: TRBV7-8; j_gene: TRBJ1-1; abundance: -; d_gene: -; CDR3nt: TGTGCCAGCAGCTTAGGGGTAGGGGGCACTGAAGCTTTCTTT; CDR3aa: CASSLGVGGTEAFF
v_gene: TRBV2; j_gene: TRBJ1-1; abundance: -; d_gene: -; CDR3nt: TGTGCCAGCAGTGAACGGGAGTGGGTCGGGAACACTGAAGCTTTCTTT; CDR3aa: CASSEREWVGNTEAFF
v_gene: TRBV28; j_gene: TRBJ1-2; abundance: -; d_gene: -; CDR3nt: TGTGCCAGCAGTTTACGTAGGGCTAACTATGGCTACACCTTC; CDR3aa: CASSLRRANYGYTF
v_gene: TRBV4-1; j_gene: TRBJ2-1; abundance: -; d_gene: -; CDR3nt: TGCGCCAGCAGCCAGGACTGGAGCTCCTACAATGAGCAGTTCTTC; CDR3aa: CASSQDWSSYNEQFF
v_gene: TRBV5-1; j_gene: TRBJ2-1; abundance: -; d_gene: TRBD1; CDR3nt: TGCGCCAGCAGCTTGGCCCTGGGACAGGGAAACAATGAGCAGTTCTTC; CDR3aa: CASSLALGQGNNEQFF
v_gene: TRBV7-9; j_gene: TRBJ1-2; abundance: once; d_gene: -; CDR3nt: TGTGCCAGCAGCTTAGCCGCAGGGTCTGGCTACACCTTC; CDR3aa: CASSLAAGSGYTF
v_gene: TRBV13; j_gene: TRBJ2-1; abundance: -; d_gene: TRBD1; CDR3nt: TGTGCCAGCAGCTCGGGACAGGGGGGTGAGCAGTTCTTC; CDR3aa: CASSSGQGGEQFF
v_gene: TRBV5-1; j_gene: TRBJ2-7; abundance: -; d_gene: TRBD1; CDR3nt: TGCGCCAGCAGCTTGGTAGTGTCAGGGGGCAGGGAGCAGTACTTC; CDR3aa: CASSLVVSGGREQYF
v_gene: TRBV5-1; j_gene: TRBJ1-1; abundance: -; d_gene: -; CDR3nt: TGCGCCAGCAGCTTGGACTGGGGTGAAGCTTTCTTT; CDR3aa: CASSLDWGEAFF
v_gene: TRBV6-2/TRBV6-3; j_gene: TRBJ1-5; abundance: -; d_gene: TRBD1; CDR3nt: TGTGCCAGCAGCCCCGGGACAGGGGGTAACCAGCCCCAGCATTTT; CDR3aa: CASSPGTGGNQPQHF
v_gene: TRBV14; j_gene: TRBJ2-5; abundance: -; d_gene: TRBD2; CDR3nt: TGTGCCAGCAGCCGGACTAGCGTAGAGACCCAGTACTTC; CDR3aa: CASSRTSVETQYF
v_gene: TRBV6-5; j_gene: TRBJ1-2; abundance: -; d_gene: TRBD1; CDR3nt: TGTGCCAGCAGAGGGACAGGGGATCATGGCTACACCTTC; CDR3aa: CASRGTGDHGYTF
v_gene: TRBV19; j_gene: TRBJ1-4; abundance: -; d_gene: -; CDR3nt: TGTGCCAGTGGCCCCGGGACGAATGAAAAACTGTTTTTT; CDR3aa: CASGPGTNEKLFF
v_gene: TRBV24-1; j_gene: TRBJ1-3; abundance: few; d_gene: TRBD1; CDR3nt: TGTGCCACCAGTGGGGACAGTGGAAACACCATATATTTT; CDR3aa: CATSGDSGNTIYF
v_gene: TRBV6-5; j_gene: TRBJ1-2; abundance: -; d_gene: -; CDR3nt: TGTGCCAGCAGTCCCGGCCAGGGGCGGGATGGCTACACCTTC; CDR3aa: CASSPGQGRDGYTF
v_gene: TRBV29-1; j_gene: TRBJ2-5; abundance: -; d_gene: -; CDR3nt: TGCAGCGTTGTTTGGGAGACCCAGTACTTC; CDR3aa: CSVVWETQYF
v_gene: TRBV7-9; j_gene: TRBJ1-1; abundance: -; d_gene: -; CDR3nt: TGTGCCAGCAGCTTGGACGGACACCGGGCCCTTGAAGCTTTCTTT; CDR3aa: CASSLDGHRALEAFF
v_gene: TRBV19; j_gene: TRBJ2-7; abundance: -; d_gene: TRBD1; CDR3nt: TGTGCCAGTAGTATAGGGAGACAGGGGGAGTACGAGCAGTACTTC; CDR3aa: CASSIGRQGEYEQYF
v_gene: TRBV11-3; j_gene: TRBJ1-1; abundance: -; d_gene: TRBD1; CDR3nt: TGTGCCAGCAGCCCCTCCAGGGGGGGGAACACTGAAGCTTTCTTT; CDR3aa: CASSPSRGGNTEAFF
v_gene: TRBV6-4; j_gene: TRBJ1-5; abundance: -; d_gene: TRBD1; CDR3nt: TGTGCCAGCAGTGTTGACAGGGCCCAGCCCCAGCATTTT; CDR3aa: CASSVDRAQPQHF
v_gene: TRBV28; j_gene: TRBJ2-6; abundance: once; d_gene: -; CDR3nt: TGTGCCAGCAGTTTGTTCCCTGAAGGGGCCAACGTCCTGACTTTC; CDR3aa: CASSLFPEGANVLTF
v_gene: TRBV6-1; j_gene: TRBJ1-2; abundance: -; d_gene: -; CDR3nt: TGTGCCAGCAGTGAGGGGGGTACTAACTATGGCTACACCTTC; CDR3aa: CASSEGGTNYGYTF
v_gene: TRBV7-2; j_gene: TRBJ2-3; abundance: -; d_gene: TRBD2; CDR3nt: TGTGCCAGCAGCTTAGCCCCACCGACTAGCGCCAGCACAGATACGCAGTATTTT; CDR3aa: CASSLAPPTSASTDTQYF
v_gene: TRBV15; j_gene: TRBJ1-1; abundance: -; d_gene: -; CDR3nt: TGTGCCACCAGCTGGTCGGGTCGGAACACTGAAGCTTTCTTT; CDR3aa: CATSWSGRNTEAFF
v_gene: TRBV7-8; j_gene: TRBJ1-4; abundance: -; d_gene: -; CDR3nt: TGTGCCAGCAGCTTGCGGTATGCTACTAATGAAAAACTGTTTTTT; CDR3aa: CASSLRYATNEKLFF
v_gene: TRBV19; j_gene: TRBJ2-2; abundance: -; d_gene: TRBD1; CDR3nt: TGTGCCAGTAGTATACTGACAGGGGTCGGGGAGCTGTTTTTT; CDR3aa: CASSILTGVGELFF
v_gene: TRBV6-4; j_gene: TRBJ2-3; abundance: -; d_gene: -; CDR3nt: TGTGCCAGCAGTGAGGGACCATGGGTTACGCAGTATTTT; CDR3aa: CASSEGPWVTQYF
v_gene: TRBV19; j_gene: TRBJ2-1; abundance: few; d_gene: -; CDR3nt: TGTGCCAGTAGTATGTTGGGACTCTCTAGGAATGAGCAGTTCTTC; CDR3aa: CASSMLGLSRNEQFF
v_gene: TRBV28; j_gene: TRBJ2-7; abundance: -; d_gene: -; CDR3nt: TGTGCCAGCAGTTTCCCCCCCGGGGGACCATCCTACGAGCAGTACTTC; CDR3aa: CASSFPPGGPSYEQYF
v_gene: TRBV27; j_gene: TRBJ2-3; abundance: -; d_gene: -; CDR3nt: TGTGCCAGCAGTCCCAGCACAGATACGCAGTATTTT; CDR3aa: CASSPSTDTQYF
v_gene: TRBV24-1; j_gene: TRBJ1-2; abundance: -; d_gene: -; CDR3nt: TGTGCCACCAGTGAAACAGGCTATGGCTACACCTTC; CDR3aa: CATSETGYGYTF